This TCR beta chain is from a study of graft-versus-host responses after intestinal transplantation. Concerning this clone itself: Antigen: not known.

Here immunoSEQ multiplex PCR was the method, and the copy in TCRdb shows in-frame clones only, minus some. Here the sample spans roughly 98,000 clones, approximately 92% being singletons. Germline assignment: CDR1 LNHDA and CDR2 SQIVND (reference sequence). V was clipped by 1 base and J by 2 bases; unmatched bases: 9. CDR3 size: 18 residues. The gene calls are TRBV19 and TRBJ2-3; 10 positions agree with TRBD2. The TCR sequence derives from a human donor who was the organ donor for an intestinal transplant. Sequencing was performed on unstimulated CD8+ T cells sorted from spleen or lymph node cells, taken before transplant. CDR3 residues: CASSIAQGLADLTDTQYF. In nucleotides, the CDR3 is TGTGCCAGTAGTATAGCCCAAGGACTAGCGGACCTCACAGATACGCAGTATTTT.